A single sample gave rise to the 29 T cell receptor beta chains below, sequenced in a study of T cells in Graves' hyperthyroidism and ophthalmopathy. The source material, RNA transcripts, was used to amplify TCR beta CDR3 regions. The HTBI primer set was used in a first-round RT-PCR of the TCR CDR3. MiXCR, applied by TCRdb to the multiplex PCR reads, yields one record per CDR3 protein. The sample contains hundreds of thousands of distinct CDR3 sequences, around 14% of which appear only once. The sequenced sample was blood. The receptor set was obtained from a woman aged 25 to 39 with Graves' hyperthyroidism.

Concerning this clonotype: One end of the junction is discordant with germline, which a read error may explain. This chain joins TRBV13 and TRBJ1-2; D might be TRBD1 (5 bases). The CDR3 has 14 residues. The germline gives CDR1 PRHDT, CDR2 FYEKMQ (reference sequence). DNA for the CDR3: TGTGCCGGCAGCGTAGGTCCCTCACAGGATGGCTACACCTTC. This sequence encodes CAGSVGPSQDGYTF.

In this sample, this clonotype turned up many times. V gene TRBV30 combines with J gene TRBJ1-6; D might be TRBD1 (5 bases). From germline, CDR1 is GTSNPN and CDR2 SVGIG (reference sequence). Deletions cut 4 bases from V and 4 bases from J, with 14 bases between. This CDR3 spans 15 amino acids. This chain's CDR3 is CAWTGRDGYNSPLHF. The CDR3 DNA reads as TGTGCCTGGACCGGCCGGGACGGATATAATTCACCCCTCCACTTT.

The V call is TRBV3-1, the J call TRBJ1-1; no clear D. In germline, CDR1 is LGHDT, CDR2 YNNKEL (reference sequence). The CDR3 consists of 12 residues. The V gene lost 1 base and the J gene lost 11 bases, with 11 bases spanning the gap. The CDR3 nucleotides read TGTGCCAGCAGCCAAGCAGTTTATGGCGCTTTCTTT. Translating it yields CASSQAVYGAFF.

This clonotype occurred many times. The chain recombines TRBV12-3 or TRBV12-4 with TRBJ2-1; no firm D call. Trimming removed 6 bases at V and 8 bases at J, with 11 bases between. This CDR3 comprises 12 residues. The DNA of the CDR3 is TGTGCCAGCAGCCCTTCCTGGGATGAGCAGTTCTTC. Its protein is CASSPSWDEQFF.

The gene calls are TRBV7-2 and TRBJ2-7; TRBD2 matches at 8 bases. The CDR3 has 15 amino acids. CDR1 is SGHTA and CDR2 is FQGNSA in the germline V gene. Losses at the gene ends were 0 bases for V and 2 bases for J; bases not matched to a gene: 3. This CDR3 is CASSLAAGVPYEQYF. CDR3 DNA: TGTGCCAGCAGCTTAGCAGCGGGAGTCCCCTACGAGCAGTACTTC.

This sequence joins TRBV5-1 and TRBJ2-5; 14 positions match TRBD2. V lost 4 bases and J lost 4; bases outside the gene matches: 9. The CDR3 totals 17 residues. Germline V lookup: CDR1 SGHRS, CDR2 YFSETQ. CDR3 sequence reads: CASSLGLAGGSLETQYF. CDR3 DNA: TGCGCCAGCAGCCTTGGACTAGCGGGAGGATCCCTAGAGACCCAGTACTTC.

Points on this clonotype: One base away lies a much larger clone, so this may be a sequencing read error. The chain combines TRBV29-1 with TRBJ2-5; 11 bases agree with TRBD2. CDR3 size: 17 residues. Germline assignment: CDR1 SQVTM and CDR2 ANQGSEA. J gave up 0 bases and V 5 bases, and 11 bases lay outside the gene matches. CDR3 bases: TGCAGCGTTATGATCACTAGCGGGAGACAGTACCAAGAGACCCAGTACTTC. This sequence encodes CSVMITSGRQYQETQYF.

This clonotype has at least ten counts. The V gene is TRBV2, the J gene TRBJ2-3; a weak D match, TRBD2 (5 bases). This CDR3 comprises 17 residues. V lost 0 bases to trimming and J lost 0 bases, with 13 bases between them. In germline, CDR1 is SNHLY, CDR2 FYNNEI. CDR3 coding DNA: TGTGCCAGCAGTGAAGCTATAGCGAGGACTAGCACAGATACGCAGTATTTT. Protein sequence: CASSEAIARTSTDTQYF.

This clonotype was picked up a small number of times. V and J are TRBV7-2 and TRBJ2-5; 9 bases line up with TRBD2. V gave up 3 bases and J gave up 14 bases; unmatched junction bases: 10. This CDR3 comprises 13 residues. The germline V gene encodes CDR1 SGHTA and CDR2 FQGNSA. The CDR3 DNA is TGTGCCAGCAGCTTGGGTTCTAGCGGGGCCCTATACTTC. It encodes CASSLGSSGALYF.

To note about this clonotype: This may arise from a read error, as a much more abundant clone is one base away. This chain links TRBV20-1 with TRBJ2-7, with 8 bases aligning to TRBD1. Germline V gene sequence: CDR1 DFQATT, CDR2 SNEGSKA (reference sequence). V dropped 5 bases and J dropped 3; count of bases not matched to a gene: 0. The CDR3 has 11 residues. The CDR3 nucleotides read TGCAGTGCTGGACAGGGCTACGAGCAGTACTTC. Protein product: CSAGQGYEQYF.

The chain recombines TRBV18 with TRBJ1-2; 11 nucleotides match TRBD1. Per germline, CDR1 KGHSH and CDR2 LQKENI. J lost 3 bases, V lost 4 bases, and 4 bases had no gene match. The CDR3 covers 15 residues. CDR3 sequence (DNA): TGTGCCAGCTCACAGGGACAGGGGGGCTACTATGGCTACACCTTC. It specifies CASSQGQGGYYGYTF.

This clonotype was counted at least ten times. This rearrangement joins TRBV5-5 to TRBJ1-2, with D perhaps matching TRBD1 (5 bases). The CDR3 contains 16 residues. Germline CDR1 reads SGHKS; CDR2 reads YYEKEE (reference sequence). V was cut by 0 bases and J by 2 bases, with 14 bases left in between. Written as DNA, the CDR3 is TGTGCCAGCAGCTTGGCCCCAGGGACGGCCAACTATGGCTACACCTTC. This sequence encodes CASSLAPGTANYGYTF.

This clonotype has a count of ten or more. This rearrangement joins TRBV6-1 to TRBJ2-2; 8 bases align to TRBD2. The CDR3 sequence is 15 residues long. V gave up 6 bases and J gave up 4 bases; unmatched junction bases: 7. Germline V gene lookup returns CDR1 MNHNS and CDR2 SASEGT. The CDR3 reads CASRPGLVITGELFF. CDR3 coding DNA: TGTGCCAGCAGACCGGGACTAGTAATCACCGGGGAGCTGTTTTTT.

The CDR3 DNA is TGTGCCAGCACCTTGGACAGGGGCAATCAGCCCCAGCATTTT. This sequence encodes CASTLDRGNQPQHF. This chain joins TRBV12-3 or TRBV12-4 and TRBJ1-5, with 8 positions matching TRBD1. The CDR3 sequence is 14 residues long. The ends lost 7 bases at V and 2 bases at J; junction bases unmatched: 4.

This clonotype was counted ten times or more. The chain uses TRBV20-1 and TRBJ2-1; D gene uncertain. The V end lost 1 base, the J end lost 7 bases, and 8 bases lay between the germline ends. The CDR3 has 12 amino acids. Germline V gene lookup returns CDR1 DFQATT and CDR2 SNEGSKA (reference sequence). Here the CDR3 reads CSARGLRNEQFF. The CDR3 nucleotides are TGCAGTGCTAGAGGACTGAGAAATGAGCAGTTCTTC.

CDR3 loop: CASSTRAGGNNEQFF. The DNA for the CDR3 is TGCGCCAGCAGCACCCGCGCGGGAGGGAATAATGAGCAGTTCTTC. This chain joins TRBV5-1 and TRBJ2-1, with TRBD2 matching 9 bases. The CDR3 covers 15 residues. Germline CDR1 is SGHRS and CDR2 is YFSETQ. The junction had 9 bases not matched to a gene; V was cut back by 4 bases and J by 7 bases.

The chain recombines TRBV6-2 or TRBV6-3 with TRBJ2-7; D gene unclear. Germline loops: CDR1 MNHEY, CDR2 SVGEGT. There are 14 residues in the CDR3. Trimming left V 5 bases short and J 7 bases short, with 18 bases between. In nucleotides, the CDR3 is TGTGCCAGCAGTCCAACCGGGCAATCGCGGGAGCAGTACTTC. It encodes CASSPTGQSREQYF.

This clonotype was detected many times. The chain combines TRBV6-1 with TRBJ2-1; 7 bases are a match to TRBD2. CDR3 length: 16 residues. CDR1 is MNHNS, CDR2 SASEGT, per germline. V was pared by 3 bases and J by 6 bases, with 11 bases of the junction left unmatched. CDR3 region: CASSDRLAGAPNEQFF. CDR3 nucleotide sequence: TGTGCCAGCAGTGATCGACTAGCCGGCGCCCCCAATGAGCAGTTCTTC.

The chain joins TRBV10-1 to TRBJ1-5; no firm D call. Trimming removed 0 bases at V and 5 bases at J, with 5 bases between. There are 13 residues in the CDR3. Germline V gene sequence: CDR1 WNHNN, CDR2 SYGVQD (reference sequence). The CDR3 reads CASSESIYQPQHF. In nucleotides, the CDR3 is TGCGCCAGCAGTGAGTCGATATATCAGCCCCAGCATTTT.

This clonotype has ten or more counts. This chain uses TRBV6-5 with TRBJ1-1, with D perhaps TRBD1 (5 bases). The CDR3 is 18 amino acids. Trimming stripped 0 bases from V and 4 bases from J, with 21 bases between. Germline values: CDR1 MNHEY, CDR2 SVGAGI. The CDR3 bases are TGTGCCAGCAGTTACTCAAGACTGAGGGCAGGGAAGGCCACTGAAGCTTTCTTT. It codes for CASSYSRLRAGKATEAFF.

The rearrangement joins TRBV7-9 to TRBJ2-3; D call uncertain. From germline, CDR1 is SEHNR and CDR2 FQNEAQ (reference sequence). V shed 3 bases and J shed 5 bases, with 12 bases lying between them. The CDR3 consists of 14 residues. CDR3 sequence (DNA): TGTGCCAGCAGCTTTACGGTGTTGGGAGATACGCAGTATTTT. This sequence encodes CASSFTVLGDTQYF.

The rearrangement links TRBV24-1 to TRBJ1-2, with TRBD1 matching 9 bases. Germline CDR1 KGHDR, CDR2 SFDVKD. This CDR3 is 15 amino acids long. J gave up 11 bases and V 2 bases, and 11 bases lay outside the gene matches. The CDR3 is CATSDSTGTGYPYTF. For the CDR3, the DNA is TGTGCCACCAGTGATTCAACCGGGACAGGGTACCCGTACACCTTC.

This clonotype was seen repeatedly, ten times or more. The rearrangement joins TRBV20-1 to TRBJ2-7, with 9 bases aligning to TRBD2. This CDR3 comprises 14 residues. Losses at the gene ends were 6 bases for V and 0 bases for J; bases not matched to a gene: 6. Germline V gene lookup returns CDR1 DFQATT and CDR2 SNEGSKA (reference sequence). For the CDR3, the DNA is TGCAGTGCCAACGGACTAGCGAGCTCCTACGAGCAGTACTTC. This sequence encodes CSANGLASSYEQYF.

The rearrangement uses TRBV10-3 and TRBJ1-1; D gene unclear. CDR3 size: 11 residues. Per germline, CDR1 ENHRY and CDR2 SYGVKD. V shed 10 bases and J shed 0 bases, with 6 bases lying between them. The CDR3 loop reads CATRLNTEAFF. The CDR3 DNA follows: TGTGCCACCAGGTTGAACACTGAAGCTTTCTTT.

V usage is TRBV30 and J usage is TRBJ1-1; D is undetermined. V was trimmed by 6 bases and J by 3 bases, leaving 17 bases between them. Germline V gene lookup returns CDR1 GTSNPN and CDR2 SVGIG (reference sequence). The CDR3 contains 14 residues. The chain's CDR3 is CACPVLGLDTEAFF. In DNA, the CDR3 is TGTGCCTGCCCGGTCTTGGGATTAGACACTGAAGCTTTCTTT.

This clonotype appeared a single time. The rearrangement uses TRBV20-1 and TRBJ2-7; 7 positions agree with TRBD1. Germline trimming cut 8 bases from V and 0 bases from J; bases unmatched to any gene: 4. The CDR3 consists of 12 residues. CDR1 DFQATT and CDR2 SNEGSKA come from the germline V gene (reference sequence). The CDR3 loop is CSITGDSYEQYF. Written as DNA, the CDR3 is TGCAGTATAACAGGGGACTCCTACGAGCAGTACTTC.

The chain uses TRBV6-2 or TRBV6-3 and TRBJ2-1; 8 bases align to TRBD1. V shed 7 bases, J shed 7 bases, and the junction held 6 bases outside the gene matches. Germline CDR1 and CDR2: MNHEY and SVGEGT. There are 13 residues in the CDR3. The CDR3 DNA follows: TGTGCCAGCACCGGACAGGGTAAAAATGAGCAGTTCTTC. This translates into CASTGQGKNEQFF.

This clonotype was seen only a few times. This chain connects TRBV19 to TRBJ1-5, with D perhaps TRBD1 (5 bases). The CDR3 totals 15 residues. Trimming took 0 bases from V and 9 from J, leaving 15 bases between them. Germline lookup yields CDR1 LNHDA and CDR2 SQIVND (reference sequence). DNA of the CDR3: TGTGCCAGTAGTATAGAGGCGGGACGCATACTGCCCCAGCATTTT. Its translation: CASSIEAGRILPQHF.

The rearrangement uses TRBV3-1 and TRBJ2-2; possible D gene TRBD1, 6 bases. Germline CDR1 LGHDT, CDR2 YNNKEL (reference sequence). The germline V and J ends were trimmed by 7 bases and 3 bases, with 15 bases remaining between them. This CDR3 region has 15 residues. The CDR3 is CASTPSGQYTGELFF. CDR3 coding DNA: TGTGCCAGCACCCCATCGGGACAATACACCGGGGAGCTGTTTTTT.